This T cell receptor (beta chain) comes out of a study of shared clonotypes between healthy human individuals (dated by TCRdb to 2018 to 2020). Context from the whole study: Two women and a few men aged 18 to 49 years were included in the cohort. To estimate repertoire size and how much clonotypes are shared between individuals, the study performed deep sequencing of blood TCR repertoires from 4 to 6 healthy adults. Between about 0.8 and 9 billion PBMCs per donor were obtained by leukapheresis. Libraries were prepared and TCR repertoires were sequenced by different laboratories using diverse techniques, in order to increase sequencing depth and limit assay-specific biases.

As to this clone: It lacks a known antigen. It has no much larger one-base neighbor in the sample; base qualities were not kept.

Beyond this particular receptor, the publication reports: Because the study included a small number of donors, the genetic and exposure-history diversity represented was limited. Sampling was restricted to blood, and TCR repertoires in tissues likely differ from the TCR repertoires found in blood. Based on pairwise subsampling, the degree of clonotype sharing among donors was expected to be affected by sequencing depth.

The donors were healthy, HIV-negative adults who had no recently reported acute infections or vaccinations. Every donor was a Caucasian adult residing in Nashville, Tennessee, USA. For unsorted samples, 75 million to 100 million PBMCs were counted and genomic DNA was extracted with the QIAamp DNA Blood Mini kit. Blood was obtained by leukapheresis, after which PBMCs were separated by Ficoll-Histopaque density gradient centrifugation and cryopreserved in liquid nitrogen vapor phase. CDR1 and CDR2, looked up from the germline V gene, are SGDLS and YYNGEE. Counted from cysteine to phenylalanine, this CDR3 has 15 amino acids. CDR3 DNA only is kept here, 45 bases in frame from base 1. Between the V and J ends, shortened by 3 bases and 0 bases respectively, the junction contains 12 bases. Using the deep immunoSEQ assay, TCR CDR3 regions were amplified from genomic DNA by multiplex PCR. Extracted genomic DNA from each cell subset was spread evenly across all wells of several immunoSEQ 96-well plates, with each plate serving as a replicate. Each replicate PCR for unsorted PBMC received about 300 ng genomic DNA, equal to about 30,000 T cell genomes. Genomic DNA from unsorted PBMC was sequenced over ten immunoSEQ deep assay plates. Purified libraries were quantified with a Qubit 3.0 fluorometer, sized on a Bioanalyzer 2100, and re-quantified with the KAPA Library Quantification kit. Every immunoSEQ 96-well plate was sequenced on a separate single-read 150-cycle Illumina NextSeq 550 flow cell. The study's processing was this. Because only junctional sequences without quality scores were contained in the immunoSEQ output, filtering matching that applied to full-length reads could not be performed. Sequences were annotated with PyIR, a Python wrapper for IgBLAST v1.9, and V/J genes and CDR3 were assigned using IMGT germline references. Reads were removed for weak V/J assignments (E-value above 1e-6), missing CDR3, stop codons, out-of-frame junctions, or ambiguous translated residues. V3J clonotypes were defined as sequences sharing an identical inferred V gene, J gene, and CDR3 amino acid sequence. Percentage overlap between repertoires was calculated by dividing the number of shared unique clonotypes by the size of the smaller repertoire. Richness of each repertoire was evaluated using RTK rarefaction, the Chao1 estimator, and Recon v2.1 estimates of unobserved clonotypes. The table was pulled from immuneACCESS by TCRdb, which kept in-frame rearrangements only. Such tables lose some clones; where checked, under half of the loss comes from unresolved V genes, and the rest has no known cause. V, J and clone size are taken as reported in that table, and D and trimming were inferred from the DNA itself. Within this sample are around 450,000 clones, with around 79% of them counted one time only. In total, the top ten clones hold about 13% of the sample.

The TCR was taken from a woman aged 40 to 55 in good health. Some clones in this sample may be carry-over from other donors' samples. The sample consisted of PBMCs. In this chain, TRBV9 is recombined with TRBJ1-2; possibly the D gene is TRBD1, per 5 matching bases. In nucleotide form, the sequence is TGTGCCAGCAGCGCGGGGGGACCGTCTAACTATGGCTACACCTTC. Translation gives CASSAGGPSNYGYTF.